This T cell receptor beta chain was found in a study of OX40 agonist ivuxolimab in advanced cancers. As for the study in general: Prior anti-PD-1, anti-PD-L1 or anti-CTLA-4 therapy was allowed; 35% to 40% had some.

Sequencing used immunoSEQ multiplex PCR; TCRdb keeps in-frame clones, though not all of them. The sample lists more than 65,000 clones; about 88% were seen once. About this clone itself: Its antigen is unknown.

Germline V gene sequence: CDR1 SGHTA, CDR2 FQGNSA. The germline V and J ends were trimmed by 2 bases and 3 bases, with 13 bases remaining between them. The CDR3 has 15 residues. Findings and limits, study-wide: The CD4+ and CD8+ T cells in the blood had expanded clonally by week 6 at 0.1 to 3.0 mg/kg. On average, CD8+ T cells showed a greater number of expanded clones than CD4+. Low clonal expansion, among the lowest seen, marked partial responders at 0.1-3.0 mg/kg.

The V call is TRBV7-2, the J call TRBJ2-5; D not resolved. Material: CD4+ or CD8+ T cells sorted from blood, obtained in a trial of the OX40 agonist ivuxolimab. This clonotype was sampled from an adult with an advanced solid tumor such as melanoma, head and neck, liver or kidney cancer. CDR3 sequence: CASSLNAGNEETQYF. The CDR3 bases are TGTGCCAGCAGCTTAAATGCTGGGAACGAAGAGACCCAGTACTTC.